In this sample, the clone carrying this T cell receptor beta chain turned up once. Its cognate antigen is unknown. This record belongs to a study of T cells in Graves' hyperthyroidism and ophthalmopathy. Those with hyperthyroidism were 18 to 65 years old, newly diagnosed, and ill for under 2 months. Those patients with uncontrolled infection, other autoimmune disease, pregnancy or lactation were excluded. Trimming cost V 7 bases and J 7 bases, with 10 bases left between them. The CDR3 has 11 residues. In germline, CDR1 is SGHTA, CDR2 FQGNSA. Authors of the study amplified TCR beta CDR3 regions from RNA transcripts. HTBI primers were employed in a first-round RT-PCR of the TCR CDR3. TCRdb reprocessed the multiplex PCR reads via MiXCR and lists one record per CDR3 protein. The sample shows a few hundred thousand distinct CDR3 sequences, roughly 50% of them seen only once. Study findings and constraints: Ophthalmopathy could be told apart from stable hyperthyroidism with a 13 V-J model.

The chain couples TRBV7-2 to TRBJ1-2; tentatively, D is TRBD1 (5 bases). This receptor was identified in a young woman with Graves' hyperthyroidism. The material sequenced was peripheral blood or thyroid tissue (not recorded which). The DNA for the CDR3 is TGTGCCAGCAACCTTGGGGGTGGCTACACCTTC. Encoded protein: CASNLGGGYTF.